This entry describes one TCR beta chain. Its antigen remains unidentified. The sample is drawn from a study of cytomegalovirus exposure and HLA in healthy donors. General study points: Confirmation in vitro established that a few CMV-associated chains were specific for CMV antigens. Within the roughly 120 validation repertoires, first-cohort TCR clusters tended to co-occur, according to a later analysis.

Libraries were prepared by immunoSEQ multiplex PCR; TCRdb keeps only in-frame clonotypes and omits some of them. The table lists some 250,000 clones, 86% of them singletons, with roughly 1.2% in the top ten. J gave up 2 bases and V 0 bases, and 7 bases lay outside the gene matches. Germline V lookup: CDR1 GTSNPN, CDR2 SVGIG (reference sequence). The CDR3 runs to 16 residues. Material for sequencing was PBMCs. This TCR derives from a woman under 40 in good health and CMV-seropositive. The chain has TRBV30 and TRBJ2-4; 7 bases match TRBD2. CDR3 amino acids: CAWSVGQGGTKNIQYF. The CDR3 nucleotides read TGTGCCTGGAGTGTGGGTCAGGGAGGGACCAAAAACATTCAGTACTTC. The full variable domain, in which reference TRBV30 and TRBJ2-4 provide the parts outside the CDR3, is SQTIHQWPATLVQPVGSPLSLECTVEGTSNPNLYWYRQAAGRGLQLLFYSVGIGQISSEVPQNLSASRPQDRQFILSSKKLLLSDSGFYLCAWSVGQGGTKNIQYFGAGTRLSVL.